This TCR beta chain was observed in a study of cytomegalovirus exposure and HLA in healthy donors (dated by TCRdb to the late 2010s). General notes on the study: An earlier analysis of approximately 640 of the donors reported 250 to 300 Gb of sequence data and approximately 110 million unique TCR beta sequences from about 180 million T cells. Roughly 5 DR-DQ haplotypes were handled as single units for association and clustering, since linkage in the cohort was strong. An early release that covered about 600 HLA-typed donors contained about 300 gigabases of sequencing data and about 84 million unique TCR sequences. The later analysis used no new phenotypic data to find candidate immune exposures, relying instead on TCR beta sequences and their occurrence across donors. HLA typing included class I and class II loci at four-digit resolution. A later analysis re-examined previously published TCR beta repertoires from over 500 donors and added high-resolution HLA genotyping to investigate patterns of TCR occurrence. A later genetic analysis used genome-wide SNP genotypes for about three fifths of the 666 donors, treating that subset as a discovery cohort. The study aimed to test whether cataloging public T cell receptors could reveal signatures of past pathogen exposure. Typing coverage varied by locus: 629-630 donors for A, B, C, DRB1 and DQB1; roughly 510 for DQA1; around 610 for DPA1; 400 to 480 for DPB1. To decide whether each TCR beta V gene segment behaved as functional or pseudogenic, an earlier analysis of nearly 600 of the donors relied on high-throughput TCR beta sequencing. The genetic ancestry cluster associated with self-reported Caucasian donors included 81% of the roughly 400 genotyped donors. Donor age, sex, ethnicity and CMV serostatus were compiled together with the repertoire data. On average, 235,054 unique TCR beta nucleotide sequences were sequenced per donor among several hundred genotyped donors of the cohort, with about 17% of those sequences being non-productive. Using immunosequencing, the study profiled T cell repertoires from about 620 subjects and related those repertoires to cytomegalovirus serostatus. To predict cytomegalovirus infection status, the study combined high-throughput TCR immunosequencing, statistical association of individual TCRs with disease status, and machine learning. In addition to the first cohort of 666 subjects, a separate validation cohort of over 90 different subjects was used. All discovery cohort repertoires had been generated on a single sequencing platform. What the work shows at the level of the full study, not this receptor alone: Strong co-occurrence of HLA alleles, especially DR and DQ, made assigning TCR associations to individual alleles difficult. This cohort had only TCR beta chains sequenced, and the lack of alpha or paired-chain data limited which features could be detected. A later analysis associated 17,000 or so TCR beta sequences with specific HLA alleles at a false discovery rate of 0.05. In a later analysis, TCR association rates were found to vary across HLA loci, with the most associated TCRs seen for DRB1 alleles and the fewest for HLA-C alleles. A further reported finding was that TCR beta sequences accurately predicted the HLA-A and HLA-B alleles for most subjects in the first cohort. Across donors, most TCR sequences were observed very rarely, whereas some public TCRs were present in many individuals. In a later analysis, HLA-associated TCR beta chains showed more clonal expansion and lower generation probabilities than non-associated chains that were equally common. In both the original and validation cohorts, the classifier was reported to diagnose cytomegalovirus status with high specificity and sensitivity. A group of highly shared sequence variants was considered likely to be a technical artifact of the sequencing pipeline. The 87-base-pair reads could not distinguish some IMGT-functional V segments, including TRBV6-2 and TRBV6-3, so those segments were excluded. Most CMV-associated TCR beta chains appeared to be HLA-restricted in a later analysis, and the HLA associations seemed to be driven largely by CMV exposure. In vitro tests confirmed that a few of the cytomegalovirus-associated TCR beta chains recognize cytomegalovirus antigens. Because HLA typing was missing for some donors at each locus, association tests included only the typed subset. According to a later analysis, parvovirus B19, influenza, CMV and Epstein-Barr virus appeared linked to several top co-occurrence clusters. V-gene and J-gene trimming of TCR beta chains was associated with a missense DCLRE1C variant in a later genetic analysis, and the association was replicated in an independent cohort. Sequencing depth was assumed to be roughly uniform across donors in the presence/absence analyses, though that assumption may not hold. The authors suggested that the approach could potentially be extended to other disease states and immunological phenotypes. A total of 164 TCR beta chains were listed by the study as associated with cytomegalovirus. In an earlier analysis of about 540 of the donors, most TCR beta V segments were observed in productive rearrangements about 87% or about 30% of the time, broadly matching IMGT annotations. Linkage disequilibrium might explain the correlated functional status among segregating V segments, but an unknown experimental factor could not be ruled out. Immune exposure information for the cohort was limited to CMV serostatus. The earlier analysis of about 600 of the donors excluded roughly 16 rarely observed V segments, including chromosome 9 orphons, because counts were too low. According to a later genetic analysis, donors in an Asian-associated ancestry cluster had fewer N-insertions in productive TCRs than the approximately 690-donor mean.

The protocol used for the library was the immunoSEQ multiplex PCR assay. For the multiplex PCR, a mixture combining 60 forward primers for TCR Vbeta segments and 13 reverse primers for TCR Jbeta segments was used. A multiplex PCR assay on genomic DNA amplified the CDR3 region of rearranged TCR beta genes. The amplified TCR beta libraries were sequenced on the Illumina HiSeq System as 87-base-pair reads. The paper's data handling went like this. A later analysis tallied tens of millions of unique TCR beta chains across the 666 repertoires, and around 12 million of those chains were shared by two or more donors. A nearest-neighbor algorithm error-corrected the raw reads and collapsed the reads into unique sequences, merging closely related sequences to remove PCR and sequencing errors. V, D and J gene segments were assigned by aligning CDR3 sequences to IMGT reference sequences. For a sequence to be retained, at least a six-nucleotide match to both a V gene segment and a J gene segment was required. A rearrangement counted as productive if the CDR3 had no stop codons and remained in frame with V and J, and every other rearrangement counted as non-productive. Following IMGT convention, CDR3 was defined as the stretch from the second conserved V-encoded cysteine up to the conserved J-encoded phenylalanine. The earlier analysis of 550 to 650 of the donors excluded any sequence lacking an unambiguous match to a single V gene segment. In an earlier analysis of some 590 of the donors, a V segment was called functional when productive rearrangements were above 56.7%, and segregating when the standard deviation between donors exceeded 5%. A statistical classification framework was built for diagnosing cytomegalovirus status from the catalog of TCR beta chain sequences. In a later analysis, V and J genes were assigned by comparing TCR nucleotide sequences against IMGT/GENE-DB human TR gene sequences. A later analysis assigned CDR3 sequences and most-parsimonious VDJ recombination scenarios with the TCRdist pipeline. In a later analysis, every TCR beta chain was defined by the combination of its CDR3 amino acid sequence and its V-gene family, and reads without a unique V-gene family were dropped. In a later analysis, 450 to 600 highly shared, low-generation-probability nucleotide sequences were removed to address suspected cross-contamination and a sequencing artifact. In a later analysis, a clonal expansion index for each public chain was calculated from normalized within-repertoire ranks of inferred template counts. A later analysis computed generation probabilities with a VDJ recombination model fitted to out-of-frame rearrangements, and checked the results against IGoR. A later analysis scored TCR-TCR, TCR-HLA and TCR-CMV co-occurrence with hypergeometric tests, applying a repertoire-size bias correction to TCR pairs. False discovery rates were estimated in a later analysis by permuting HLA or CMV assignments 20 times. In a later analysis, co-occurring TCRs were grouped using DBSCAN, and TCRdist sequence similarity was added for clustering within HLA-allele-positive subsets. Repertoires with fewer than 30,000 or more than 120,000 public chains, plus five repertoires with anomalous nucleotide sharing, were excluded from co-occurrence clustering. TCRdb holds this immuneACCESS table with in-frame rearrangements only. Some clones are missing; in checked studies, unresolved V genes explain under half, and the rest has no known cause. V, J and clone size were drawn from that table, and D and trimming were deduced from the DNA. Here the sample has approximately 160,000 clones; about four fifths occur a single time. The ten largest clones add up to approximately 6.7% of the sample.

The cohort comprised several hundred healthy bone marrow donors. At the time of sampling, all cohort members were nominally healthy, though unrecorded immune exposures were likely present. The donor was CMV seropositive and was included in the group of some 290 seropositive cohort members. Every donor gave a peripheral blood sample, and the peripheral blood mononuclear cells from that sample were used for TCR beta sequencing. The Qiagen DNeasy Blood Extraction Kit was used to extract genomic DNA from the blood cell samples. For this clone: The clone's antigen remains unknown. No base quality values were provided; no much bigger clone lies one nucleotide off.

Including cysteine and phenylalanine, the CDR3 has 15 amino acids. Only the CDR3 portion is preserved as DNA: 45 bases, with reading frame beginning at the first base. CDR1 and CDR2 are drawn from the germline V gene: KGHSH, LQKENI. Trimming removed 3 bases from V and 2 bases from J; the gene matches leave 4 bases unexplained. The sequenced sample consisted of PBMCs. The rearrangement combines TRBV18 with TRBJ1-3; 7 nucleotides in the junction match TRBD1. The TCR originated in a man aged 30-40 years in good health and CMV-seropositive. This receptor carries the CDR3 CASSPGDSPGNTIYF. In nucleotide form, the sequence is TGTGCCAGCTCACCTGGGGACAGTCCTGGAAACACCATATATTTT.